This is a list of T cell receptor beta chains from one sample in a study of naive and memory T cell subsets. TCRdb re-called the 5' RACE reads through MiXCR, storing one row per CDR3 protein. The sample records roughly 48,000 distinct CDR3 sequences, approximately 4.5% being singletons. The receptors stem from a female donor in good health. Each CDR3 is given with its conserved first and last residue. A D gene is named only where the DNA matches it firmly. Some rows have no size entry. The others give once, few or many, or a class for an expanded clone.

j_gene: TRBJ1-1
abundance: many
d_gene: TRBD1
v_gene: TRBV20-1
CDR3aa: CSARDPTTGRAQISEAFF
CDR3nt: TGCAGTGCTAGAGATCCCACGACAGGGAGGGCCCAAATTAGTGAAGCTTTCTTT

j_gene: TRBJ1-1
abundance: many
d_gene: TRBD1
v_gene: TRBV6-2/TRBV6-3
CDR3aa: CASSILQGNEAFF
CDR3nt: TGTGCCAGCTCCATACTACAGGGGAATGAAGCTTTCTTT

j_gene: TRBJ1-1
abundance: many
d_gene: .
v_gene: TRBV6-6
CDR3aa: CASSFSIVNEAFF
CDR3nt: TGTGCCAGCAGTTTTTCGATCGTCAATGAAGCTTTCTTT

j_gene: TRBJ2-1
abundance: many
d_gene: .
v_gene: TRBV10-3
CDR3aa: CATNYLGSSDEQFF
CDR3nt: TGTGCCACAAATTACTTAGGGAGTTCGGATGAGCAGTTCTTC

j_gene: TRBJ2-5
abundance: many
d_gene: .
v_gene: TRBV27
CDR3aa: CASSRDQETQYF
CDR3nt: TGTGCCAGCAGCCGGGACCAAGAGACCCAGTACTTC

j_gene: TRBJ1-3
abundance: many
d_gene: .
v_gene: TRBV6-6
CDR3aa: CASSVLLGYGNTIYF
CDR3nt: TGTGCCAGCAGTGTCCTTCTGGGATACGGAAACACCATATATTTT

j_gene: TRBJ2-3
abundance: many
d_gene: TRBD2
v_gene: TRBV7-9
CDR3aa: CASSPPLREARDTQYF
CDR3nt: TGTGCCAGCAGCCCACCCCTCCGGGAGGCTAGGGATACGCAGTATTTT

j_gene: TRBJ2-7
abundance: many
d_gene: .
v_gene: TRBV12-3/TRBV12-4
CDR3aa: CASTARGGVTYEQYF
CDR3nt: TGTGCCAGCACCGCCCGGGGCGGAGTAACCTACGAGCAGTACTTC

j_gene: TRBJ2-5
abundance: many
d_gene: .
v_gene: TRBV11-3
CDR3aa: CASSPRGAGETQYF
CDR3nt: TGTGCCAGCAGCCCTCGGGGGGCAGGGGAGACCCAGTACTTC

j_gene: TRBJ1-2
abundance: many
d_gene: TRBD1
v_gene: TRBV20-1
CDR3aa: CSARRDRNYGYTF
CDR3nt: TGCAGTGCTAGGAGGGACAGAAACTATGGCTACACCTTC

j_gene: TRBJ2-7
abundance: .
d_gene: TRBD1
v_gene: TRBV5-4
CDR3aa: CASSSSRDRAEQYF
CDR3nt: TGTGCCAGCAGCTCGTCCCGGGACAGGGCCGAGCAGTACTTC

j_gene: TRBJ2-1
abundance: many
d_gene: TRBD1
v_gene: TRBV6-2/TRBV6-3
CDR3aa: CASSSTGTGAKQFF
CDR3nt: TGTGCCAGCAGTAGTACCGGGACAGGTGCAAAGCAGTTCTTC

j_gene: TRBJ2-1
abundance: many
d_gene: .
v_gene: TRBV20-1
CDR3aa: CSVRPGSSYNEQFF
CDR3nt: TGCAGTGTTCGGCCGGGCTCCTCCTACAATGAGCAGTTCTTC

j_gene: TRBJ2-2
abundance: .
d_gene: .
v_gene: TRBV6-2/TRBV6-3
CDR3aa: CASSYLLAGELFF
CDR3nt: TGTGCCAGCAGTTACCTGCTAGCCGGGGAGCTGTTTTTT

j_gene: TRBJ2-2
abundance: many
d_gene: .
v_gene: TRBV28
CDR3aa: CASSRVATGELFF
CDR3nt: TGTGCCAGCAGTCGAGTAGCCACCGGGGAGCTGTTTTTT

j_gene: TRBJ1-5
abundance: many
d_gene: .
v_gene: TRBV20-1
CDR3aa: CSAGNRAPQPQHF
CDR3nt: TGCAGTGCGGGAAACAGGGCTCCTCAGCCCCAGCATTTT

j_gene: TRBJ1-5
abundance: many
d_gene: TRBD1
v_gene: TRBV6-2/TRBV6-3
CDR3aa: CASRTGGPNQPQHF
CDR3nt: TGTGCCAGCAGGACAGGGGGCCCCAATCAGCCCCAGCATTTT

j_gene: TRBJ2-7
abundance: many
d_gene: .
v_gene: TRBV20-1
CDR3aa: CSATSYEQYF
CDR3nt: TGCAGTGCTACCTCCTACGAGCAGTACTTC

j_gene: TRBJ1-5
abundance: many
d_gene: TRBD1
v_gene: TRBV11-2
CDR3aa: CASSGGTGDNQPQHF
CDR3nt: TGTGCCAGCAGCGGGGGGACAGGGGATAATCAGCCCCAGCATTTT

j_gene: TRBJ1-1
abundance: many
d_gene: .
v_gene: TRBV6-5
CDR3aa: CASSYGHNLDTEAFF
CDR3nt: TGTGCCAGCAGTTACGGACACAATTTAGACACTGAAGCTTTCTTT

j_gene: TRBJ1-3
abundance: many
d_gene: .
v_gene: TRBV19
CDR3aa: CASSQDNSGNTIYF
CDR3nt: TGTGCCAGTAGTCAAGACAACTCTGGAAACACCATATATTTT

j_gene: TRBJ1-2
abundance: few
d_gene: TRBD1
v_gene: TRBV28
CDR3aa: CASSALFPDRRKAYYGDTF
CDR3nt: TGTGCCAGCAGTGCCTTATTTCCGGACAGGAGAAAGGCGTACTATGGCGACACCTTC